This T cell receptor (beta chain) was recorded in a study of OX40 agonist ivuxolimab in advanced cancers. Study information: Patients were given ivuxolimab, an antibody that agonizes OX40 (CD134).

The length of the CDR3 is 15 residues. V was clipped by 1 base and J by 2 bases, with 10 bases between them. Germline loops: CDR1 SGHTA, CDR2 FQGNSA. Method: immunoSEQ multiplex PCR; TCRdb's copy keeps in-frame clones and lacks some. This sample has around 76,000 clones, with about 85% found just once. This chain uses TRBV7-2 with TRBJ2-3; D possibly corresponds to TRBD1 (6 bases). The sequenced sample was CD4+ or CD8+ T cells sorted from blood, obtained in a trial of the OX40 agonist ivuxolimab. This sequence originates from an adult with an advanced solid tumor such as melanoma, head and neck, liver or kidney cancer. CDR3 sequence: CASSLDQGFTDTQYF. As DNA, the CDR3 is TGTGCCAGCAGCTTAGACCAGGGGTTCACAGATACGCAGTATTTT.